The 4 T cell receptor beta chains given below trace back to one sample, sequenced in a study of cytomegalovirus exposure and HLA in healthy donors. Using immunoSEQ multiplex PCR, the repertoire was profiled, and TCRdb retains in-frame clones only, with some absent. Altogether about 160,000 clones are present, about 86% being singletons, with the ten largest covering 5.7%. The sequenced material came from PBMCs. These TCRs come from a woman in her 30s in good health and CMV-seronegative.

The V and J genes are TRBV9 and TRBJ2-1; 8 bases match TRBD2. This CDR3 contains 15 residues. V lost 5 bases to trimming and J lost 7 bases; unmatched junction nucleotides: 11. Germline V gene lookup returns CDR1 SGDLS and CDR2 YYNGEE. The CDR3 sequence: CASSAGTSLMNEQFF. The CDR3 bases are TGTGCCAGCAGTGCCGGGACTAGTCTTATGAATGAGCAGTTCTTC. The full variable domain, its missing parts supplied by reference TRBV9 and TRBJ2-1, is DSGVTQTPKHLITATGQRVTLRCSPRSGDLSVYWYQQSLDQGLQFLIQYYNGEERAKGNILERFSAQQFPDLHSELNLSSLELGDSALYFCASSAGTSLMNEQFFGPGTRLTVL.

The chain combines TRBV5-4 with TRBJ1-6; D perhaps matches TRBD1 (5 bases). This CDR3 spans 17 amino acids. The V and J ends lost 2 bases and 1 base respectively, with 13 bases between them. From germline, CDR1 is SGHNT and CDR2 YYREEE (reference sequence). Written as DNA, the CDR3 is TGTGCCAGCAGCTTCGACGGGGGTAGGTCCTATAATTCACCCCTCCACTTT. It encodes CASSFDGGRSYNSPLHF. The complete variable domain, with remaining parts taken from reference TRBV5-4 and TRBJ1-6, reads ETGVTQSPTHLIKTRGQQVTLRCSSQSGHNTVSWYQQALGQGPQFIFQYYREEENGRGNFPPRFSGLQFPNYSSELNVNALELDDSALYLCASSFDGGRSYNSPLHFGNGTRLTVT.

V is TRBV7-9 and J is TRBJ2-1; no definite D call. CDR3 length: 10 residues. Trimming cost V 8 bases and J 15 bases, with 14 bases left between them. Germline V gene sequence: CDR1 SEHNR, CDR2 FQNEAQ (reference sequence). Written as DNA, the CDR3 is TGTGCCAGCGGGCCCGAATCGTCGTTCTTC. Translated: CASGPESSFF. Using reference TRBV7-9 and TRBJ2-1 for the parts outside the CDR3, the full variable domain is DTGVSQNPRHKITKRGQNVTFRCDPISEHNRLYWYRQTLGQGPEFLTYFQNEAQLEKSRLLSDRFSAERPKGSFSTLEIQRTEQGDSAMYLCASGPESSFFGPGTRLTVL.

V and J are TRBV29-1 and TRBJ2-3; D perhaps matches TRBD1 (6 bases). The V and J ends lost 7 bases and 9 bases respectively, with 14 bases between them. The CDR3 spans 11 residues. Germline CDR1 is SQVTM and CDR2 is ANQGSEA. The CDR3 bases are TGCAGCGCCGTCTCGGACAGCACGCAGTATTTT. It encodes CSAVSDSTQYF.